This TCR beta chain was identified during a study of cytomegalovirus exposure and HLA in healthy donors. Study information: An early data release held around 80 million unique TCRs from HLA-typed donors.

On this clone: The antigen is unknown. The junction departs from the called germline gene at one end, perhaps through a read error.

Germline lookup yields CDR1 SGHVS and CDR2 FNYEAQ. The CDR3 has 15 residues. Study conclusions and caveats: There were reportedly fewer N-insertions in an Asian-associated ancestry cluster than the roughly 670-donor mean, in a later analysis. Among the CMV-associated chains, three were confirmed in vitro as specific for CMV antigens.

The PCR made use of 60 Vbeta and 13 Jbeta primers. The assay was immunoSEQ multiplex PCR, and TCRdb's table has in-frame clones only and misses some. Among 110,000 to 150,000 clones listed, 65% to 85% were seen once. The donors were healthy bone marrow donors. The clonotype originates from a male donor in good health and CMV-seronegative. The chain carries TRBV7-6 and TRBJ2-7; 9 positions match TRBD1. Sequencing was performed on PBMCs. Here the CDR3 DNA reads TGTGCCAGCAGCGTAGCGGACAGGGGCTCCTACGAGCAGTACTTC. It yields the protein CASSVADRGSYEQYF.